These 26 T cell receptor beta chains share one sample of origin, sequenced in a study of T-cell reconstitution after alpha-beta-depleted transplantation in children. Unique molecular identifiers were incorporated into the prepared TCRbeta library. TCRdb ran MiXCR on the PCR reads and lists one entry per CDR3 protein. The sample lists 200,000 or so distinct CDR3 sequences; 6.3% were seen once. Sequenced material: PBMCs, taken before TCRalphabeta/CD19-depleted stem cell transplant. These receptors all stem from a girl less than two years old with combined immunodeficiency, due to receive a stem cell transplant.

This clonotype appeared many times. The rearrangement joins TRBV7-8 to TRBJ1-3; weak D call: TRBD1 (5 bases). CDR3 length equals 16 residues. Trimming cost V 5 bases and J 3 bases, with 17 bases left between them. Germline loops: CDR1 SGHVS, CDR2 FQNEAQ. The chain's CDR3 is CASSKHQGLLGNTIYF. The CDR3 DNA reads TGTGCCAGCAGCAAACACCAGGGACTTCTTGGAAACACCATATATTTT.

The sample holds many counts of this clonotype. V is TRBV24-1 and J is TRBJ2-2; D ambiguous. This CDR3 comprises 13 residues. V lost 3 bases and J 3 bases, leaving 4 bases between the germline ends. Germline V gives CDR1 KGHDR, CDR2 SFDVKD. This chain's CDR3 is CATSDLDTGELFF. DNA for the CDR3: TGTGCCACCAGTGATCTGGACACCGGGGAGCTGTTTTTT.

The rearrangement joins TRBV29-1 to TRBJ2-7; D call uncertain. There are 11 residues in the CDR3. Per germline, CDR1 SQVTM and CDR2 ANQGSEA. The V and J ends lost 0 bases and 3 bases respectively, with 3 bases between them. The CDR3 spells CSVEDVYEQYF. CDR3 sequence (DNA): TGCAGCGTTGAAGATGTCTACGAGCAGTACTTC.

This clonotype was observed a handful of times. V gene TRBV12-3 or TRBV12-4 combines with J gene TRBJ2-7; TRBD1 or TRBD2 may be the D gene (5 bases each). The CDR3 consists of 13 residues. V lost 3 bases to trimming and J lost 4 bases, with 10 bases between them. CDR3 DNA: TGTGCCAGCAGTTTTAGGGACGCGTACGAGCAGTACTTC. Translated: CASSFRDAYEQYF.

V gene TRBV6-2 or TRBV6-3 combines with J gene TRBJ2-7, with a weak D call TRBD2 (6 bases). Trimming cost V 0 bases and J 9 bases, with 12 bases left between them. Germline V lookup: CDR1 MNHEY, CDR2 SVGEGT. The CDR3 totals 13 residues. The CDR3 loop reads CASSYSRGFGQYF. The CDR3 coding sequence is TGTGCCAGCAGTTACTCGCGGGGTTTCGGGCAGTACTTC.

This clonotype was counted at least ten times. This rearrangement joins TRBV7-8 to TRBJ2-1, with 7 bases lining up with TRBD2. The CDR3 runs 17 residues. Trimming at V came to 5 bases and at J to 8 bases, leaving 18 bases not matched to a gene. Germline V gives CDR1 SGHVS, CDR2 FQNEAQ. CDR3 region: CASSPPLGGGFGDEQFF. DNA of the CDR3: TGTGCCAGCAGCCCACCCCTTGGGGGGGGGTTCGGCGATGAGCAGTTCTTC.

This clonotype was seen at least ten times. The rearrangement joins TRBV20-1 to TRBJ2-1; possible D gene TRBD2, 6 bases. The V and J ends lost 0 bases and 4 bases respectively, with 16 bases between them. Germline-derived CDR1 and CDR2 are DFQATT and SNEGSKA (reference sequence). The CDR3 runs to 16 residues. CDR3 residues: CSARDFLAKAYNEQFF. CDR3 in DNA: TGCAGTGCTAGAGACTTTCTAGCGAAAGCTTACAATGAGCAGTTCTTC.

On this clonotype itself: Since a much larger clone is just one base distant, this may be a read error. The genes are TRBV18 and TRBJ2-1; 7 bases fit TRBD1. CDR1 and CDR2 from the germline V gene are KGHSH and LQKENI. The CDR3 is 14 amino acids. The CDR3 region has the DNA TGTGCCAGCTCACAACAGGGGATTCAGAATGATCAGTTCTTC. The encoded protein is CASSQQGIQNDQFF.

The chain recombines TRBV7-8 with TRBJ1-1; 7 nucleotides line up with TRBD1. CDR3 length: 18 amino acids. With 1 base clipped from V and 2 bases from J, the junction kept 13 bases outside the gene matches. Germline CDR1 is SGHVS and CDR2 is FQNEAQ. The CDR3 loop is CASSLGPPGGLVNTEAFF. The CDR3 DNA reads as TGTGCCAGCAGCTTAGGTCCACCAGGGGGATTAGTAAACACTGAAGCTTTCTTT.

In this sample, this clonotype turned up many times. V is TRBV21-1 and J is TRBJ2-7. TRBV21-1 is a known pseudogene. The CDR3 totals 10 residues. The CDR3 DNA follows: TGTGCCAGCAGCAATCACGAGCAGTACTTC. This sequence encodes CASSNHEQYF.

This clonotype was seen repeatedly, ten times or more. The J gene is TRBJ2-5, the V gene TRBV24-1; D may correspond to TRBD1 or TRBD2 (5 bases each). V gave up 0 bases and J gave up 7 bases, with 11 bases separating them. CDR1 is KGHDR and CDR2 is SFDVKD in the germline V gene. This CDR3 has 14 residues. CDR3 DNA: TGTGCCACCAGTGATTTGGGGGTGGGGACGACCCAGTACTTC. This codes for CATSDLGVGTTQYF.

This clonotype was seen ten or more times. This rearrangement joins TRBV5-6 to TRBJ2-7; D is undetermined. Germline V gene lookup returns CDR1 SGHDT and CDR2 YYEEEE. V shed 0 bases and J shed 1 base, with 5 bases lying between them. CDR3 length equals 13 residues. The CDR3 reads CASSLALSYEQYF. Here the CDR3 DNA reads TGTGCCAGCAGCTTGGCCCTTTCCTACGAGCAGTACTTC.

This chain joins TRBV5-1 and TRBJ2-7; D possibly corresponds to TRBD2 (6 bases). This CDR3 is 17 amino acids long. The ends were cut back, 0 bases at V and 2 bases at J, with 18 bases in the middle. From germline, CDR1 is SGHRS and CDR2 YFSETQ. The CDR3 coding sequence is TGCGCCAGCAGCTTGGATCCCGGGAGCCGGATTACCTACGAGCAGTACTTC. This encodes CASSLDPGSRITYEQYF.

This clonotype was picked up many times. This chain links TRBV29-1 with TRBJ2-7; 9 nucleotides align to TRBD1. The germline V gene encodes CDR1 SQVTM and CDR2 ANQGSEA. V shed 7 bases, J shed 0 bases, and the junction held 7 bases outside the gene matches. This CDR3 has 14 amino acids. The CDR3 sequence is CSGAQGQGSYEQYF. The CDR3 nucleotides read TGCAGCGGAGCGCAGGGACAGGGCTCCTACGAGCAGTACTTC.

This clonotype was seen at least ten times. V and J are TRBV5-1 and TRBJ2-1, with D perhaps TRBD2 (6 bases). V shed 4 bases and J shed 5 bases, with 19 bases lying between them. This CDR3 is built from 16 residues. Germline V gene sequence: CDR1 SGHRS, CDR2 YFSETQ. In nucleotides, the CDR3 is TGCGCCAGCAGCCCCGGTAGCGGATTACCCCACAATGAGCAGTTCTTC. Translating it yields CASSPGSGLPHNEQFF.

This clonotype was found many times. The rearrangement links TRBV9 to TRBJ1-6; D gene uncertain. Trimming removed 0 bases at V and 2 bases at J, with 9 bases between. Germline loops: CDR1 SGDLS, CDR2 YYNGEE. The CDR3 extends over 16 amino acids. The CDR3 region is CASSVGQLAYNSPLHF. In nucleotides, the CDR3 is TGTGCCAGCAGCGTAGGCCAGCTGGCCTATAATTCACCCCTCCACTTT.

This clonotype was counted ten times or more. The chain links TRBV18 to TRBJ1-4; D is unresolved. CDR3 length equals 18 residues. Germline CDR1 is KGHSH and CDR2 is LQKENI. Trimming removed 1 base at V and 0 bases at J, with 15 bases between. CDR3 sequence: CASSPQGTEDATNEKLFF. In DNA form, the CDR3 reads TGTGCCAGCTCACCACAGGGAACAGAGGATGCAACTAATGAAAAACTGTTTTTT.

This clonotype was detected ten times or more. V is TRBV5-1 and J is TRBJ2-1, with 9 bases lining up with TRBD2. Germline CDR1 and CDR2: SGHRS and YFSETQ. The CDR3 totals 16 residues. The trim removed 4 bases at V and 2 bases at J, leaving 7 bases unmatched. The CDR3 region is CASSRSGGWTYNEQFF. CDR3 DNA: TGCGCCAGCAGCCGAAGCGGGGGGTGGACCTACAATGAGCAGTTCTTC.

The chain carries TRBV11-2 and TRBJ2-3; tentatively, D is TRBD1 (6 bases). The germline V and J ends were trimmed by 2 bases and 3 bases, with 12 bases remaining between them. CDR3 length: 15 residues. Germline CDR1 and CDR2: SGHAT and FQNNGV. Here the CDR3 reads CASSLISGETDTQYF. CDR3 sequence (DNA): TGTGCCAGCAGCTTAATATCAGGGGAGACAGATACGCAGTATTTT.

This clonotype showed up many times. The rearrangement uses TRBV12-3 or TRBV12-4 and TRBJ2-3; no reliable D call. V lost 4 bases to trimming and J lost 5 bases, with 4 bases between them. The CDR3 sequence is 11 residues long. The CDR3 protein is CASSSQDTQYF. The CDR3 bases are TGTGCCAGCAGTTCGCAAGATACGCAGTATTTT.

This clonotype has a count of ten or more. The chain couples TRBV29-1 to TRBJ2-7; 9 bases align to TRBD1. V lost 0 bases, J lost 2 bases, and 2 bases stayed unmatched. Germline V gene sequence: CDR1 SQVTM, CDR2 ANQGSEA. The CDR3 is 14 amino acids. As DNA, the CDR3 is TGCAGCGTTGAAGACGGGACAGGGACCTACGAGCAGTACTTC. Protein product: CSVEDGTGTYEQYF.

This clonotype was seen repeatedly, ten times or more. The chain has TRBV12-3 or TRBV12-4 and TRBJ2-7; D may be TRBD2 (6 bases). This CDR3 comprises 15 residues. The V and J ends lost 7 bases and 4 bases respectively, with 20 bases between them. CDR3 coding DNA: TGTGCCAGCACCAGAACTAGCTCCGGCCGTTACGAGCAGTACTTC. The encoded protein is CASTRTSSGRYEQYF.

This clonotype has a count of ten or more. The chain has TRBV9 and TRBJ2-3; 7 bases agree with TRBD1. The CDR3 length is 16 residues. The trim removed 4 bases at V and 2 bases at J, leaving 10 bases unmatched. Germline assignment: CDR1 SGDLS and CDR2 YYNGEE. The CDR3: CASSPRGQRATDTQYF. CDR3 sequence (DNA): TGTGCCAGCAGCCCCCGGGGACAGAGGGCCACAGATACGCAGTATTTT.

This clonotype was counted at least ten times. Here the CDR3 DNA reads TGCAGCGTTGATATTTTACTAGCCTACAATGAGCAGTTCTTC. Amino acids: CSVDILLAYNEQFF. This chain uses TRBV29-1 with TRBJ2-1, with D possibly matching TRBD2 (5 bases). Deletions cut 3 bases from V and 2 bases from J, with 11 bases between. The CDR3 has 14 residues. In germline, CDR1 is SQVTM, CDR2 ANQGSEA.

In its sample, this clonotype was seen a few times. V usage is TRBV20-1 and J usage is TRBJ1-5; 9 nucleotides line up with TRBD1. The CDR3 totals 15 residues. The V gene end was trimmed by 7 bases and the J gene end by 2 bases; junction bases not matched to a gene: 9. The germline V gene encodes CDR1 DFQATT and CDR2 SNEGSKA (reference sequence). Here the CDR3 DNA reads TGCAGTGTGACAGGGGGAAGGGGCCGCAATCAGCCCCAGCATTTT. Translated: CSVTGGRGRNQPQHF.

This clonotype was counted at least ten times. V gene TRBV7-2 combines with J gene TRBJ2-1; 7 bases are a match to TRBD2. Trimming took 1 base from V and 6 from J; bases not matched to a gene: 3. The CDR3 has 14 residues. CDR1 SGHTA and CDR2 FQGNSA come from the germline V gene. Here the CDR3 reads CASSLVVAGNEQFF. CDR3 nucleotide sequence: TGTGCCAGCAGCTTAGTGGTAGCGGGCAATGAGCAGTTCTTC.